This TCR beta chain was captured by sequencing in a study of T-cell memory formation after mild COVID-19. MiXCR, run by TCRdb on the 5' RACE reads, gives a single entry per CDR3 protein. The sample records over 500,000 distinct CDR3 sequences, approximately 15% being singletons. The CDR3 totals 16 residues. Germline CDR1 MNHEY, CDR2 SVGAGI. V lost 0 bases, J lost 9 bases, and 9 bases stayed unmatched. The sequence came from an adult woman who had mild COVID-19 (a few samples of this study predate the infection). Cell type and time point are not known. Sequenced sample: PBMCs or a T cell subset sorted from them (not recorded which). The rearrangement joins TRBV6-5 to TRBJ2-1; 9 positions agree with TRBD2. CDR3 sequence reads: CASSYSSGGWTTEQFF. The CDR3 DNA reads TGTGCCAGCAGTTACTCAAGCGGGGGGTGGACAACTGAGCAGTTCTTC.